This T cell receptor (beta chain) is from a study of T-cell memory formation after mild COVID-19. Study conclusions and caveats: Researchers found some responding clones in pre-infection memory, a sign that cross-reactive memory joined.

There are 15 residues in the CDR3. V was cut by 2 bases and J by 7 bases, with 14 bases left in between. CDR1 and CDR2 (germline): SEHNR, FQNEAQ (reference sequence). Employing constant-segment primers, 5'RACE generated TCR alpha and TCR beta cDNA libraries bearing sample barcodes and UMIs. MiXCR, applied by TCRdb to the 5' RACE reads, yields one record per CDR3 protein. The sample has about 340,000 distinct CDR3 sequences; 15% to 20% are singletons. With regard to this clonotype: Antigen unknown.

The chain is built from TRBV7-9 and TRBJ1-4; D not resolved. Input material: PBMCs or a T cell subset sorted from them (not recorded which). This TCR was sampled from a man younger than 30 who had mild COVID-19 (a few samples of this study predate the infection). Cell type and time point are not known. Here the CDR3 reads CASSLWLMESEKLFF. The CDR3 DNA reads as TGTGCCAGCAGCTTATGGTTAATGGAGTCTGAAAAACTGTTTTTT.